The rows below give T cell receptor beta chains drawn from one sample of a study of regulatory T cells in long-lasting Graves disease. TCRdb recomputed calls from the multiplex PCR reads with MiXCR, one row per CDR3 protein. Here the sample spans hundreds of thousands of distinct CDR3 sequences, around a fifth being singletons. The starting material was peripheral blood mononuclear cells (PBMCs), obtained when the disease was refractory, from a patient treated with antithyroid drugs. These receptors all come from a female donor with Graves disease. Each CDR3 is given with its conserved first and last residue. D genes are given only for firm matches. Expanded clones get a size class; other rows say once, few or many, or leave the size out.

D gene,V gene,J gene,clone size,CDR3 protein,CDR3 DNA
NA,TRBV12-3/TRBV12-4,TRBJ2-5,many,CASSLGVYQETQYF,TGTGCCAGCAGTTTGGGAGTGTACCAAGAGACCCAGTACTTC
NA,TRBV5-5,TRBJ2-7,many,CASSLEPGRTYEQYF,TGTGCCAGCAGCTTGGAGCCAGGGAGAACTTACGAGCAGTACTTC
NA,TRBV30,TRBJ2-5,NA,CAWKSGVQETQYF,TGTGCCTGGAAGTCTGGGGTTCAAGAGACCCAGTACTTC
TRBD1,TRBV20-1,TRBJ2-7,few,CSARFLLITGQGPYEQYF,TGCAGTGCTAGGTTTCTCCTTATCACGGGACAGGGGCCCTACGAGCAGTACTTC
NA,TRBV7-8,TRBJ2-5,many,CASRHGESPQETQYF,TGTGCCAGCAGACACGGAGAGAGCCCTCAAGAGACCCAGTACTTC
NA,TRBV28,TRBJ1-5,NA,CASSLGLWGGVNLSNQPQHF,TGTGCCAGCAGTTTAGGTCTTTGGGGAGGCGTAAATCTTAGCAATCAGCCCCAGCATTTT
NA,TRBV7-3,TRBJ2-2,few,CASSLMGQGSTGELFF,TGTGCCAGCAGCTTAATGGGCCAGGGATCCACCGGGGAGCTGTTTTTT
TRBD1,TRBV29-1,TRBJ2-2,NA,CSFQQGDTGELFF,TGCAGCTTCCAACAGGGGGACACCGGGGAGCTGTTTTTT
NA,TRBV7-8,TRBJ1-5,few,CASRPGTVSNQPQHF,TGTGCCAGCAGGCCCGGGACGGTTAGCAATCAGCCCCAGCATTTT
NA,TRBV6-1,TRBJ2-2,NA,CASSEAGATGELFF,TGTGCCAGCAGTGAAGCTGGGGCCACCGGGGAGCTGTTTTTT
TRBD1,TRBV20-1,TRBJ2-5,few,CSARTGGEETQYF,TGCAGTGCCCGGACAGGGGGAGAAGAGACCCAGTACTTC
NA,TRBV6-1,TRBJ1-5,NA,CASSEPLRNDRSNQPQHF,TGTGCCAGCAGTGAACCCCTCCGCAACGACAGATCTAATCAGCCCCAGCATTTT
TRBD1,TRBV28,TRBJ2-7,many,CASSLADRAYEQYF,TGTGCCAGCAGCTTAGCGGACAGGGCCTACGAGCAGTACTTC
NA,TRBV12-3/TRBV12-4,TRBJ1-6,few,CASSDTRNSPLHF,TGTGCCAGCAGTGATACAAGGAATTCACCCCTCCACTTT
NA,TRBV7-2,TRBJ1-1,NA,CASSPLGGENTEAFF,TGTGCCAGCAGCCCCCTAGGGGGGGAAAACACTGAAGCTTTCTTT
TRBD1,TRBV10-3,TRBJ2-5,NA,CAISGRQGAFDQETQYF,TGTGCCATCAGTGGGCGGCAGGGGGCATTTGACCAAGAGACCCAGTACTTC
TRBD1,TRBV12-3/TRBV12-4,TRBJ1-6,many,CASSSGTGSSYNSPLHF,TGTGCCAGCAGTTCGGGGACAGGGAGCTCCTATAATTCACCCCTCCACTTT
NA,TRBV9,TRBJ2-7,NA,CASSIHPDRSYEQYF,TGTGCCAGCAGCATTCACCCGGACCGTTCCTACGAGCAGTACTTC
NA,TRBV3-1,TRBJ1-1,few,CASSQDVWTGEAFF,TGTGCCAGCAGCCAAGATGTTTGGACGGGTGAAGCTTTCTTT
TRBD1,TRBV5-6,TRBJ1-2,few,CASRRQGRTEPYGYTF,TGTGCCAGCAGGAGACAGGGACGGACTGAACCGTATGGCTACACCTTC
NA,TRBV28,TRBJ2-5,few,CASIPGSQRETQYF,TGTGCCAGCATTCCCGGGTCCCAACGCGAGACCCAGTACTTC
NA,TRBV6-2/TRBV6-3,TRBJ1-1,NA,CASSYGASGFNPEAFF,TGTGCCAGCAGTTACGGGGCGTCAGGGTTCAACCCTGAAGCTTTCTTT
TRBD2,TRBV11-3,TRBJ2-1,NA,CASSRMTSGPSHNEQFF,TGTGCCAGCAGTCGGATGACTAGCGGGCCCAGCCACAATGAGCAGTTCTTC
TRBD1,TRBV29-1,TRBJ2-7,few,CSVDPGQGSYEQYF,TGCAGCGTCGACCCGGGACAGGGATCCTACGAGCAGTACTTC